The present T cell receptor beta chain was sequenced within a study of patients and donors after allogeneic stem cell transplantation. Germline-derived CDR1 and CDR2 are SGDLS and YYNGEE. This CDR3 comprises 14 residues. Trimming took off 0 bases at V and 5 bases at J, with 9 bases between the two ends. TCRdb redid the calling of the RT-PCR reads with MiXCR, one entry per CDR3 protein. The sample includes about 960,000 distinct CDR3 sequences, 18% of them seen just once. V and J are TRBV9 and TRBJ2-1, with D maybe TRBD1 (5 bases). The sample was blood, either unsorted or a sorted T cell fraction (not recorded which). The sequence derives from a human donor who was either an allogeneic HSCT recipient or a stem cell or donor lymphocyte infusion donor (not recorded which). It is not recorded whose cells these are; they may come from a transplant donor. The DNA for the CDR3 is TGTGCCAGCAGCGTAGCAGGGCTTAACAATGAGCAGTTCTTC. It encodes CASSVAGLNNEQFF.